This entry lists 28 T cell receptor beta chains sequenced from one sample in a study of cytomegalovirus exposure and HLA in healthy donors. Vbeta (60) and Jbeta (13) primers were used in the PCR. Profiling relied on immunoSEQ multiplex PCR, and the TCRdb table lists in-frame clones only, not all of them. The table lists 150,000 to 250,000 clones, approximately 85% of them singletons. The specimen was PBMCs. Receptors originate from a woman aged 45-59 years in good health and CMV-seronegative.

The chain recombines TRBV7-2 with TRBJ2-3; D perhaps matches TRBD1 (5 bases). Germline V gives CDR1 SGHTA, CDR2 FQGNSA. V was pared by 2 bases and J by 5 bases, with 11 bases between. The CDR3 sequence is 14 residues long. The CDR3 DNA follows: TGTGCCAGCAGCTTAAGGGGTCAGGGAGATACGCAGTATTTT. This codes for CASSLRGQGDTQYF.

The chain combines TRBV9 with TRBJ1-4, with 7 bases matching TRBD1. The germline CDR1 and CDR2 sequences are SGDLS and YYNGEE. The V and J ends lost 0 bases and 3 bases, in that order; junction bases with no gene match: 2. The CDR3 extends over 15 amino acids. In DNA, the CDR3 is TGTGCCAGCAGCGTAGCAGGGACAGCTAATGAAAAACTGTTTTTT. It translates to CASSVAGTANEKLFF.

This chain joins TRBV28 and TRBJ2-1; D is ambiguous. Trimming cost V 2 bases and J 9 bases, with 8 bases left between them. The CDR3 runs 12 residues. Germline V gene data show CDR1 as MDHEN and CDR2 as SYDVKM. The CDR3 region is CASSLTVGEQFF. The DNA of the CDR3 is TGTGCCAGCAGTTTAACAGTCGGTGAGCAGTTCTTC.

The gene calls are TRBV7-7 and TRBJ2-2; no clear D. Deletions cut 5 bases from V and 5 bases from J, with 6 bases between. Germline assignment: CDR1 SSHAT and CDR2 FNYEAQ (reference sequence). This CDR3 has 12 amino acids. CDR3 nucleotides: TGTGCCAGCAGCGACATAACCGGGGAGCTGTTTTTT. Protein product: CASSDITGELFF.

The J gene is TRBJ1-3, the V gene TRBV4-2; D ambiguous. The CDR3 is made up of 15 amino acids. Trimming took 1 base from V and 2 from J, leaving 9 bases between them. CDR1 LGHNA and CDR2 YNFKEQ come from the germline V gene. CDR3 sequence reads: CASSQGPEAGNTIYF. CDR3 bases: TGTGCCAGCAGCCAAGGACCGGAGGCTGGAAACACCATATATTTT.

V and J are TRBV5-4 and TRBJ2-5; maybe TRBD1 (6 bases). V was trimmed by 2 bases and J by 0 bases, leaving 8 bases between them. The CDR3 spans 14 residues. The V gene's germline CDR1 is SGHNT and CDR2 YYREEE (reference sequence). The CDR3 DNA sequence: TGTGCCAGCAGCTTAGGACAGAACCAAGAGACCCAGTACTTC. Amino acids: CASSLGQNQETQYF. Full variable domain (remainder filled in from reference TRBV5-4 and TRBJ2-5): ETGVTQSPTHLIKTRGQQVTLRCSSQSGHNTVSWYQQALGQGPQFIFQYYREEENGRGNFPPRFSGLQFPNYSSELNVNALELDDSALYLCASSLGQNQETQYFGPGTRLLVL.

The chain is built from TRBV2 and TRBJ2-5; D is unclear. The end of the DNA aligns better with TRBJ2-7, so the J call may be wrong. CDR1 SNHLY and CDR2 FYNNEI come from the germline V gene. This CDR3 comprises 12 residues. The CDR3 here is CASSSSSYEQYF. The CDR3, as DNA: TGTGCCAGCAGTAGTAGCTCCTACGAGCAGTACTTC.

The chain couples TRBV7-6 to TRBJ2-7; D possibly corresponds to TRBD1 (6 bases). The ends were cut back, 3 bases at V and 3 bases at J, with 15 bases in the middle. The CDR3 consists of 15 residues. Germline CDR1 reads SGHVS; CDR2 reads FNYEAQ. CDR3: CASSFRGASIYEQYF. The DNA for the CDR3 is TGTGCCAGCAGCTTCAGGGGCGCTTCGATCTACGAGCAGTACTTC.

J is TRBJ1-1 and V is TRBV6-1; unclear D gene. This CDR3 has 13 residues. Trimming shortened V by 8 bases and J by 1 base, and 11 bases separated the two germline ends. CDR1 is MNHNS and CDR2 is SASEGT in the germline V gene. In DNA, the CDR3 is TGTGCCAGCTCTACACAGCAGAACACTGAAGCTTTCTTT. Translating gives CASSTQQNTEAFF.

This chain connects TRBV5-1 to TRBJ2-2; 7 bases are a match to TRBD2. The CDR3 is 17 amino acids. Germline CDR1 SGHRS, CDR2 YFSETQ. V lost 4 bases and J lost 4; bases outside the gene matches: 13. CDR3 coding DNA: TGCGCCAGCAGCCCGAAACTAGCGACATTCCCCACCGGGGAGCTGTTTTTT. This encodes CASSPKLATFPTGELFF. Filled out from reference TRBV5-1 and TRBJ2-2, the complete variable domain reads KAGVTQTPRYLIKTRGQQVTLSCSPISGHRSVSWYQQTPGQGLQFLFEYFSETQRNKGNFPGRFSGRQFSNSRSEMNVSTLELGDSALYLCASSPKLATFPTGELFFGEGSRLTVL.

This clone was counted only a few times. Different DNA sequences within this sample yield the same CDR3. The chain combines TRBV28 with TRBJ1-2, with D unresolved. The CDR3 is 12 amino acids. Looked up from germline, CDR1 is MDHEN and CDR2 is SYDVKM. Trimming pared 5 bases from V and 5 bases from J, leaving 9 bases between. CDR3 bases: TGTGCCAGCAGTCTGGGAGGGTATGGCTACACCTTC. Amino acid sequence: CASSLGGYGYTF.

Here the CDR3 reads CASSLKGVSSYEQYF. CDR3 DNA sequence: TGTGCCAGCAGCTTGAAGGGGGTCTCAAGTTACGAGCAGTACTTC. The chain has TRBV5-6 and TRBJ2-5; D perhaps matches TRBD1 (6 bases). The J call could be wrong; TRBJ2-7 is a better fit for the DNA end. Germline-derived CDR1 and CDR2 are SGHDT and YYEEEE. The CDR3 is 15 amino acids.

The chain joins TRBV4-1 to TRBJ2-5; a weak D match, TRBD2 (7 bases). The length of the CDR3 is 16 residues. V lost 0 bases to trimming and J lost 5 bases, with 16 bases between them. CDR1 and CDR2 (germline): MGHRA, YSYEKL. CDR3 protein: CASSQDLGRGGETQYF. CDR3 in DNA: TGCGCCAGCAGCCAAGATCTAGGCAGGGGAGGGGAGACCCAGTACTTC.

The DNA of the CDR3 is TGCGCCAGCAGTCTCTCGGGGGCTAATGAAAAACTGTTTTTT. Translation: CASSLSGANEKLFF. V gene TRBV5-1 combines with J gene TRBJ1-4; weak D call: TRBD1 (5 bases). The CDR3 totals 14 residues. The V end lost 5 bases, the J end lost 3 bases, and 11 bases lay between the germline ends. Germline assignment: CDR1 SGHRS and CDR2 YFSETQ.

This chain links TRBV28 with TRBJ2-7; TRBD1 matches at 7 bases. The CDR3 totals 15 residues. The V gene end was trimmed by 5 bases and the J gene end by 3 bases; junction bases not matched to a gene: 10. The germline gives CDR1 MDHEN, CDR2 SYDVKM. The CDR3 region is CASSQRDRFYYEQYF. The CDR3 nucleotides are TGTGCCAGCAGTCAACGGGACAGATTCTACTACGAGCAGTACTTC.

This clone was seen a handful of times. The V call is TRBV7-9, the J call TRBJ2-7, with 7 bases identical to TRBD2. Germline trimming cut 3 bases from V and 4 bases from J; bases unmatched to any gene: 9. CDR1 is SEHNR and CDR2 is FQNEAQ in the germline V gene (reference sequence). The CDR3 has 15 residues. The DNA of the CDR3 is TGTGCCAGCAGCTTCCCTAGCGGAGCGAGTTACGAGCAGTACTTC. Translating gives CASSFPSGASYEQYF. Full variable domain (remainder filled in from reference TRBV7-9 and TRBJ2-7): DTGVSQNPRHKITKRGQNVTFRCDPISEHNRLYWYRQTLGQGPEFLTYFQNEAQLEKSRLLSDRFSAERPKGSFSTLEIQRTEQGDSAMYLCASSFPSGASYEQYFGPGTRLTVT.

For the CDR3, the DNA is TGTGCCAGCAGTAACCAACAGGGGGGATCCTACGAGCAGTACTTC. Its translation is CASSNQQGGSYEQYF. This chain links TRBV6-6 with TRBJ2-7; 8 bases map to TRBD1. Germline-derived CDR1 and CDR2 are MNHNY and SVGAGI (reference sequence). CDR3 length: 15 amino acids. V lost 5 bases and J lost 1; bases outside the gene matches: 7.

The chain joins TRBV5-4 to TRBJ1-2; D is perhaps TRBD1 (5 bases). CDR3 length equals 15 residues. Germline lookup yields CDR1 SGHNT and CDR2 YYREEE (reference sequence). Trimming left V 2 bases short and J 3 bases short, with 14 bases between. The CDR3 coding sequence is TGTGCCAGCAGCTTAAAGGGGTGGAATGACTATGGCTACACCTTC. Translating gives CASSLKGWNDYGYTF.

J is TRBJ1-1 and V is TRBV9; the match to TRBD1 covers 8 bases. The CDR3 extends over 15 amino acids. V shed 4 bases, J shed 1 base, and the junction held 6 bases outside the gene matches. CDR1 and CDR2 from the germline V gene are SGDLS and YYNGEE. CDR3 sequence reads: CASSPGGTGNTEAFF. The CDR3 nucleotides are TGTGCCAGCAGCCCCGGCGGGACAGGGAACACTGAAGCTTTCTTT.

The chain links TRBV2 to TRBJ2-1; the D gene is possibly TRBD2 (5 bases). Germline CDR1 SNHLY, CDR2 FYNNEI. Deletions cut 6 bases from V and 3 bases from J, with 15 bases between. The CDR3 totals 15 residues. The CDR3: CASRNERTFYNEQFF. CDR3 coding DNA: TGTGCCAGCAGGAATGAGCGGACGTTCTACAATGAGCAGTTCTTC.

This clone was counted between two and nine times. The chain couples TRBV29-1 to TRBJ2-3, with D perhaps TRBD1 (6 bases). Trimming left V 0 bases short and J 3 bases short, with 13 bases between. Looked up from germline, CDR1 is SQVTM and CDR2 is ANQGSEA. This CDR3 is 15 amino acids long. The chain's CDR3 is CSVEEGTLVTDTQYF. The CDR3 bases are TGCAGCGTTGAAGAAGGGACACTGGTGACAGATACGCAGTATTTT.

The chain couples TRBV30 to TRBJ1-1; a possible D gene is TRBD1 (6 bases). The CDR3 sequence is 13 residues long. V lost 5 bases and J lost 1, with 11 bases in between. Germline assignment: CDR1 GTSNPN and CDR2 SVGIG (reference sequence). This chain's CDR3 is CAWGKGGNTEAFF. In DNA form, the CDR3 reads TGTGCCTGGGGAAAAGGGGGGAACACTGAAGCTTTCTTT.

This clone occurred once. This chain uses TRBV28 with TRBJ2-7; TRBD2 aligns across 8 bases. The CDR3 consists of 13 residues. V trimming: 4 bases; J trimming: 5 bases; junction bases outside the gene matches: 4. In germline, CDR1 is MDHEN, CDR2 SYDVKM. The chain's CDR3 is CASSSAGDHEQYF. The CDR3 nucleotides read TGTGCCAGCAGTTCAGCGGGAGACCACGAGCAGTACTTC.

The chain is built from TRBV28 and TRBJ2-2; 7 bases are a match to TRBD1. The CDR3 has 14 residues. Per the germline V gene, CDR1 is MDHEN and CDR2 is SYDVKM. V dropped 5 bases and J dropped 1; count of bases not matched to a gene: 1. The CDR3 is CASSRTGNTGELFF. The CDR3 DNA is TGTGCCAGCAGTCGGACAGGGAACACCGGGGAGCTGTTTTTT.

The rearrangement uses TRBV28 and TRBJ2-3; perhaps TRBD2 as D (5 bases). This CDR3 is built from 16 residues. Germline CDR1 and CDR2: MDHEN and SYDVKM. V shed 3 bases and J shed 4 bases, with 17 bases lying between them. The CDR3 is CASSLVPFGVADTQYF. The CDR3 bases are TGTGCCAGCAGTTTGGTCCCTTTCGGGGTCGCAGATACGCAGTATTTT.

This clone was seen a few times. The chain uses TRBV5-1 and TRBJ1-5, with TRBD1 matching over 10 bases. The V and J ends lost 4 bases and 7 bases, in that order; junction bases with no gene match: 8. This CDR3 contains 15 residues. Germline V gives CDR1 SGHRS, CDR2 YFSETQ. The CDR3 spells CASSMGGDRGQPQHF. DNA for the CDR3: TGCGCCAGCAGCATGGGGGGGGACAGGGGACAGCCCCAGCATTTT. Complete variable domain (other parts from reference TRBV5-1 and TRBJ1-5): KAGVTQTPRYLIKTRGQQVTLSCSPISGHRSVSWYQQTPGQGLQFLFEYFSETQRNKGNFPGRFSGRQFSNSRSEMNVSTLELGDSALYLCASSMGGDRGQPQHFGDGTRLSIL.

CDR3 DNA sequence: TGTGCCAGCAGCTTAGCCAACAGTCAACTCGAGCAGTACTTC. Its translation: CASSLANSQLEQYF. The V call is TRBV7-9, the J call TRBJ2-7; the D is unclear. Deletions cut 0 bases from V and 6 bases from J, with 12 bases between. CDR3 length: 14 residues. Looked up from germline, CDR1 is SEHNR and CDR2 is FQNEAQ (reference sequence).

This clone was recorded a few times. The rearrangement uses TRBV7-9 and TRBJ1-6; D gene unclear. The CDR3 has 13 amino acids. V was trimmed by 1 base and J by 11 bases, leaving 9 bases between them. The germline V gene encodes CDR1 SEHNR and CDR2 FQNEAQ (reference sequence). CDR3 in amino acids: CASSLVEEAPLHF. CDR3 DNA: TGTGCCAGCAGCTTAGTAGAGGAGGCACCCCTCCACTTT.